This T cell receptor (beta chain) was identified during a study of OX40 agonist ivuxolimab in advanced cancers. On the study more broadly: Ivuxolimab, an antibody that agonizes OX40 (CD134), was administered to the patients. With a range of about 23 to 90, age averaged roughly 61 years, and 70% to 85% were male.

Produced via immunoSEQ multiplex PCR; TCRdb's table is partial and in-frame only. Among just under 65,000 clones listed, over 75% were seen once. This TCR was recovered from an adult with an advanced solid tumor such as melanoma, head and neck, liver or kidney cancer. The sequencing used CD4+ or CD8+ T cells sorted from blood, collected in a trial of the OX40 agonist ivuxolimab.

The CDR3 DNA is TGTGCCAGCAGCGCGGAAGAGACCCAGTACTTC. As protein: CASSAEETQYF. The rearrangement links TRBV7-9 to TRBJ2-5; D is undetermined. The V and J ends lost 5 bases and 3 bases respectively, with 4 bases between them. The V gene's germline CDR1 is SEHNR and CDR2 FQNEAQ (reference sequence). This CDR3 comprises 11 residues.